The T cell receptor (beta chain) described here comes from a study of regulatory T cells in long-lasting Graves disease (dated by TCRdb to 2020 to 2023). General notes on the study: Antithyroid drugs had been taken for less than 3 months by newly diagnosed Graves' disease patients. This study used TCR sequencing and RNA sequencing of peripheral blood to compare persistent Graves' disease patients against newly diagnosed Graves' disease patients. The study was conducted in China and was registered as a clinical trial. A total of roughly 33 samples were covered by TCR sequencing, comprising some 13 persistent and about 20 newly diagnosed Graves' disease patients. General study outcomes and caveats: The small sample size was acknowledged by the authors as a limitation that may reduce accuracy. Lower TCR Shannon entropy and fewer highly expanded clones were observed in persistent Graves' disease patients than in newly diagnosed patients, which suggested clonal expansion. TRBV28, TRBJ1-2 and TRBJ2-5 were preferentially used in persistent disease, while TRBV20-1 and TRBJ2-1 were favored in newly diagnosed disease. Because the primary lesion, thyroid tissue, could not be accessed, the study looked at peripheral blood alone. A larger number of public clonotypes was shared among persistent patients (more than 2,500) than among newly diagnosed patients (around 890). Sequencing and analysis were limited to the TCR beta chain.

Preparation of the library involved multiplex PCR. Instrument used: Illumina HiSeq 4000. CDR3 regions were amplified by Arm-PCR with iRepertoire HTBI primers to construct TCR beta libraries. Before sequencing, the PCR products underwent gel purification. The published analysis was carried out like this. Across samples, 60 to 80 TRBV and around 15 TRBJ segments were identified and used for gene usage analysis of CDR3 amino acid clonotypes. COPE and FqMerger were used to merge filtered high-quality paired reads into contigs. BLAST was used to align contigs to the IMGT TRBV, TRBD and TRBJ reference genes, and CDR3 was defined following IMGT. Any clonotype with a frequency above 0.1% was classified as a highly expanded clone. Shannon entropy served as the measure of repertoire diversity, while the Gini coefficient captured V-J evenness. A clonotype was considered public if more than one individual shared it. In-frame beta chains were kept once TCRdb had trimmed the public reads at Q25 with fastp and called clones with MiXCR. Identical CDR3 proteins give one entry, which carries the most common genes and DNA. V and J calls and clone size were set by TCRdb, not the authors. This sample gives over 350,000 distinct CDR3 sequences in total; 12% to 15% of them show up just once. The ten largest make up 17% of the sample.

This clonotype appeared many times. No antigen is known for it. No base qualities exist here, and no much larger clone lies one base off it. There are 15 amino acids in the CDR3, from cysteine to phenylalanine inclusive. The CDR3 DNA has 45 bases and is translated from base 1. From a lookup of the germline V gene, CDR1 and CDR2 are MDHEN and SYDVKM. Trimming removed 4 bases from V and 3 bases from J; the gene matches leave 7 bases unexplained. This sample's time point label indicates: newly diagnosed GD, antithyroid drugs for less than 3 months. RNA was extracted from PBMCs in TRIzol for both TCR sequencing and RNA sequencing. The diagnosis of Graves' disease followed American Thyroid Association guidelines. Recruitment of patients was carried out at an endocrinology department in Xi'an, China. From each patient, around 8.3 milliliters of peripheral blood was collected into an EDTA anticoagulant tube. PBMCs were isolated by Ficoll Paque Plus density gradient separation without further T cell sorting. An Agilent 2100 Bioanalyzer and agarose gel were used to assess RNA quality, and a NanoDrop 2000 was used to measure RNA concentration.

The same specimen was also included in a second study, on T cells in Graves' hyperthyroidism and ophthalmopathy. As described in the second report: Stable Graves' hyperthyroidism was defined as no progression to ophthalmopathy during 18 months of follow-up. Hyperthyroidism patients were newly diagnosed, with disease duration under 2 months, and aged 18 to 65 years. Exclusion was applied to patients with uncontrolled infections, other autoimmune diseases, pregnancy or lactation. Clinical symptoms, serum thyroxine and TRAb, thyroid ultrasound, and orbital computed tomography formed the basis for the diagnoses. For the first round of RT-PCR on the TCR CDR3, the HTBI primer set was used together with the Qiagen OneStep RT-PCR kit. Most expanded thyroid clonotypes (frequency above 0.001) were also detected in blood, suggesting blood repertoires may reflect thyroid immune responses. A 13 V-J signature model separated ophthalmopathy from stable hyperthyroidism, with 87.88% sensitivity and roughly 81% specificity in cross-validation and 80%/75% in testing. In validation, the model predicted progression to ophthalmopathy with around 71% sensitivity and around 72% specificity, a median of about six months before onset. A discovery cohort of roughly 100 patients, roughly 45 with Graves' ophthalmopathy and 55 to 60 with stable Graves' hyperthyroidism, was used to find distinguishing TCR V-J signatures. Prospective prediction of ophthalmopathy was tested in an independent validation cohort consisting of roughly 19 hyperthyroidism patients and approximately 16 patients who later progressed to ophthalmopathy. For training and testing, the 100 or so patients in the discovery cohort were randomly divided in a 7:3 ratio. The study also compared thyroid tissue and blood T-cell repertoires from more than five Graves' hyperthyroidism patients. Following sampling, methimazole starting at 30 mg daily was given to hyperthyroidism patients, and high-dose intravenous methylprednisolone was given to ophthalmopathy patients. Libraries were constructed in a second round of multiplex PCR, after which size selection and purification were performed. The libraries were sequenced on an Illumina HiSeq2000 using paired-end 100 bp reads. Raw data were processed with SOAPnuke, discarding reads with adapters, uncalled bases, mean Phred below 15, or no exact constant-primer or identifier match. High-quality paired reads were merged using COPE v1.2.5, and each unique nucleotide sequence was defined as a clonotype. MiTCR v1.1 was used to align clonotypes to the IMGT TRBV, TRBD and TRBJ reference segments. Only V-J combinations with frequency above 0.0001, covering 98% to 99.2% of repertoires, were analysed. A TCS score was defined as the ratio between F50 (clonal expansion) and ExV (chaos), using BLOSUM62-based TCRdist between CDR3 peptides within each V-J. Welch's t-statistics and random forest reduced fewer than 550 V-J features to roughly 13, which were used in a naive Bayes classifier (R e1071). Sample size was not statistically predetermined, and blinding of investigators to group allocation was not performed. The paper describes TCR Vbeta CDR3 sequencing of 135 peripheral blood samples, made up of fewer than 50 ophthalmopathy patients, 70 to 75 hyperthyroidism patients and 17 progressor patients.

The sequence was collected from a woman in her forties or fifties with Graves disease. Donor details come from another sample of the same person, matched by shared clones. This sequence uses TRBV28 and TRBJ2-7, with 9 bases matching TRBD2. Sequencing was performed on peripheral blood mononuclear cells (PBMCs), taken at new diagnosis, from a patient treated with antithyroid drugs. The DNA sequence reads TGTGCCAGCAGTTCGGGACTAGCCGGATACTACGAGCAGTACTTC. Translation gives CASSSGLAGYYEQYF. Reference TRBV28 and TRBJ2-7 genes cover what lies past the CDR3, so the full variable domain is DVKVTQSSRYLVKRTGEKVFLECVQDMDHENMFWYRQDPGLGLRLIYFSYDVKMKEKGDIPEGYSVSREKKERFSLILESASTNQTSMYLCASSSGLAGYYEQYFGPGTRLTVT.